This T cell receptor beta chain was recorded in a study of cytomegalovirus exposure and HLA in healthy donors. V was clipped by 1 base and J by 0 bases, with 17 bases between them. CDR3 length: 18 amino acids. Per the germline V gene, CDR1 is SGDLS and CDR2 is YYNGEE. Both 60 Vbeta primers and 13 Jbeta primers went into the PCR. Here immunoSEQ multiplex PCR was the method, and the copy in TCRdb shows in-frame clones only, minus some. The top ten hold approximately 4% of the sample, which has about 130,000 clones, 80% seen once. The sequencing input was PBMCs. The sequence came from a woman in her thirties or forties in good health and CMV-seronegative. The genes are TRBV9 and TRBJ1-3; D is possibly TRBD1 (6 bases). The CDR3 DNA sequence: TGTGCCAGCAGCGTATCTTCTGGGGACACCATCTCTGGAAACACCATATATTTT. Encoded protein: CASSVSSGDTISGNTIYF. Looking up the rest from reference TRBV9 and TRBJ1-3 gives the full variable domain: DSGVTQTPKHLITATGQRVTLRCSPRSGDLSVYWYQQSLDQGLQFLIQYYNGEERAKGNILERFSAQQFPDLHSELNLSSLELGDSALYFCASSVSSGDTISGNTIYFGEGSWLTVV.